The 12 T cell receptor beta chains presented below share a single source sample, sequenced in a study of blood T cell repertoires in COVID-19. Sequencing was performed with immunoSEQ multiplex PCR; in TCRdb, only in-frame clones are kept and a portion is missing. The sample shows under 300,000 clones, more than 60% of them seen only once. The sample taken for sequencing was peripheral blood. These receptor sequences come from a woman aged 40 to 49 with active or convalescent COVID-19.

This chain joins TRBV30 and TRBJ1-1, with D possibly TRBD1 on 6 matching bases. The V end was cut by 1 base, the J end by 3 bases, with 9 bases between. Germline values: CDR1 GTSNPN, CDR2 SVGIG (reference sequence). This CDR3 has 13 residues. DNA for the CDR3: TGTGCCTGGAGTGCGAGGACAGACACTGAAGCTTTCTTT. Translation: CAWSARTDTEAFF.

This chain links TRBV19 with TRBJ2-1; 8 positions match TRBD1. V shed 3 bases, J shed 7 bases, and the junction held 8 bases outside the gene matches. Germline assignment: CDR1 LNHDA and CDR2 SQIVND (reference sequence). This CDR3 comprises 15 residues. Here the CDR3 DNA reads TGTGCCAGTAGTATCGTGGCAGGGGGCAGGAATGAGCAGTTCTTC. Translation gives CASSIVAGGRNEQFF.

V is TRBV24-1 and J is TRBJ2-2, with 8 positions matching TRBD1. V lost 0 bases, J lost 5 bases, and 4 bases stayed unmatched. There are 16 residues in the CDR3. From germline, CDR1 is KGHDR and CDR2 SFDVKD. Here the CDR3 DNA reads TGTGCCACCAGTGATTTGCTCGGACAGGGAACCGGGGAGCTGTTTTTT. It is translated as CATSDLLGQGTGELFF.

The CDR3 nucleotides read TGTGCCAGCAGACCGGACAGGAGCGGATCGGCTTTCTTT. This encodes CASRPDRSGSAFF. The chain employs TRBV6-4 and TRBJ1-1; 7 nucleotides align to TRBD1. This CDR3 is built from 13 residues. Germline loops: CDR1 MRHNA, CDR2 SNTAGT. J was trimmed by 11 bases and V by 6 bases; bases with no gene match: 12.

The chain combines TRBV6-6 with TRBJ1-5; 7 bases match TRBD1. The CDR3 is 14 amino acids. Per the germline V gene, CDR1 is MNHNY and CDR2 is SVGAGI (reference sequence). The ends lost 5 bases at V and 2 bases at J; junction bases unmatched: 3. CDR3 in DNA: TGTGCCAGCAGTACCGACAGGGGCAATCAGCCCCAGCATTTT. Translating gives CASSTDRGNQPQHF.

The genes are TRBV9 and TRBJ2-1, with 8 positions matching TRBD1. The V segment lost 4 bases and the J segment 4 bases; nucleotides outside the gene matches: 13. The CDR3 is 17 residues long. Looked up from germline, CDR1 is SGDLS and CDR2 is YYNGEE. The CDR3 region is CASSSTETGAQYNEQFF. CDR3 in DNA: TGTGCCAGCAGCTCAACCGAGACAGGGGCTCAGTACAATGAGCAGTTCTTC.

The chain links TRBV30 to TRBJ1-1; no clear D gene. This CDR3 comprises 12 residues. The germline gives CDR1 GTSNPN, CDR2 SVGIG (reference sequence). V lost 4 bases to trimming and J lost 3 bases, with 9 bases between them. The CDR3 sequence is CAWNRRDTEAFF. For the CDR3, the DNA is TGTGCCTGGAATAGGAGGGACACTGAAGCTTTCTTT.

The chain is built from TRBV14 and TRBJ2-1, with D possibly being TRBD2 (6 bases). V was trimmed by 4 bases and J by 7 bases, leaving 11 bases between them. CDR1 is SGHDN and CDR2 is FVKESK in the germline V gene. The length of the CDR3 is 13 residues. The CDR3 DNA sequence: TGTGCCAGCAGCCGAGACCTAGCGAATGAGCAGTTCTTC. The encoded protein is CASSRDLANEQFF.

The table lists this clone with a count of one. This chain joins TRBV9 and TRBJ2-1; 13 positions match TRBD2. CDR3 length: 16 residues. The V and J ends lost 4 bases and 5 bases, in that order; junction bases with no gene match: 6. In germline, CDR1 is SGDLS, CDR2 YYNGEE. The CDR3 spells CASSPRLAGGHNEQFF. CDR3 nucleotide sequence: TGTGCCAGCAGCCCACGACTAGCGGGGGGACACAATGAGCAGTTCTTC.

This chain links TRBV12-3 or TRBV12-4 with TRBJ1-5; 7 nucleotides line up with TRBD1. Trimming removed 7 bases from V and 6 bases from J; junction bases left unmatched: 6. This CDR3 has 13 residues. CDR3 amino acids: CASISGGGQPQHF. DNA for the CDR3: TGTGCCAGCATCTCAGGGGGAGGTCAGCCCCAGCATTTT.

This clone is medium-sized in the sample. The chain carries TRBV3-1 (or the pseudogene TRBV3-2) and TRBJ1-5, with 7 bases aligning to TRBD1. The J segment lost 10 bases and the V segment lost 3 bases, leaving 6 bases of the junction unmatched. This CDR3 spans 13 amino acids. Germline V gene lookup returns CDR1 LGHDT and CDR2 YNNKEL (reference sequence). CDR3 in amino acids: CASSQDDRAPQHF. For the CDR3, the DNA is TGTGCCAGCAGCCAGGACGACAGGGCTCCCCAGCATTTT.

V gene TRBV7-2 combines with J gene TRBJ2-1, with 10 nucleotides matching TRBD1. Trimming cost V 3 bases and J 9 bases; bases outside gene matches: 8. CDR1 is SGHTA and CDR2 is FQGNSA in the germline V gene. The CDR3 has 15 residues. CDR3 sequence: CASSFYPGQGFEQFF. The CDR3 bases are TGTGCCAGCAGCTTCTACCCGGGACAGGGGTTTGAGCAGTTCTTC.